This entry features one T cell receptor beta chain sequence. Using immunoSEQ multiplex PCR, the repertoire was profiled, and TCRdb retains in-frame clones only, with some absent. The table records around 130,000 clones, roughly 88% of them present only once. V was pared by 3 bases and J by 0 bases, with 12 bases of the junction left unmatched. Germline V lookup: CDR1 KGHDR, CDR2 SFDVKD. The CDR3 loop spans 20 amino acids. The source of the sample is a study of control samples from healthy donors and cancer patients. Sequencing was performed on blood. The sequence came from a man in his fifties in good health. The chain carries TRBV24-1 and TRBJ2-1; TRBD2 aligns across 11 bases. The DNA of the CDR3 is TGTGCCACCAGTGATGCTAGCGGGGGGTTTCCTCCTAGCTCCTACAATGAGCAGTTCTTC. Its translation: CATSDASGGFPPSSYNEQFF.